Sequencing of this T cell receptor (beta chain) was carried out in a study of T cell repertoires in cytomegalovirus infection. TCRdb reanalysed the reads using MiXCR and keeps one entry per CDR3 protein. Altogether around 74,000 distinct CDR3 sequences are present, 3.7% being singletons, with the ten largest covering 3.5% to 5%. In this sample, this clonotype turned up many times. The sequenced sample consisted of PBMCs. This TCR was recovered from a human donor in good health (CMV status not recorded). Some clones in this sample may be carry-over from other donors' samples.

In DNA, the CDR3 is TGTGCCAGCAGTTACACCGGGACGAGGAACATTCAGTACTTC. It yields the protein CASSYTGTRNIQYF. This chain joins TRBV6-6 and TRBJ2-4, with D perhaps matching TRBD1 or TRBD2 (5 bases each). Deletions cut 2 bases from V and 7 bases from J, with 12 bases between. The germline CDR1 and CDR2 sequences are MNHNY and SVGAGI (reference sequence). There are 14 residues in the CDR3.